What follows are 30 T cell receptor beta chains derived from one specimen sequenced in a study of T cell changes during pregnancy in multiple sclerosis (dated by TCRdb to about 2019). The library was obtained by the immunoSEQ multiplex PCR assay. This immuneACCESS table, as held by TCRdb, lists in-frame sequences with V and J called but not all clones. Of the missing ones, under half trace to an unresolved V gene in checked studies; the others have no known cause. The table for this sample lists some 70,000 clones; approximately 90% of them were counted only once. The ten largest make up around 3.2% of the sample. Sequenced material: peripheral blood, taken before pregnancy. The receptors come from a female donor with multiple sclerosis, enrolled in a pregnancy study.

This CDR3 reads CASSLTGWGNQPQHF. CDR3 bases: TGTGCCAGCAGTTTAACAGGGTGGGGAAATCAGCCCCAGCATTTT. J is TRBJ1-5 and V is TRBV6-5; TRBD1 might be the D (6 bases). This CDR3 comprises 15 residues. CDR1 and CDR2 from the germline V gene are MNHEY and SVGAGI. V lost 4 bases and J 4 bases, leaving 14 bases between the germline ends.

The chain uses TRBV5-1 and TRBJ2-1, with D possibly being TRBD2 (5 bases). The germline V gene encodes CDR1 SGHRS and CDR2 YFSETQ. The CDR3 has 17 amino acids. Trimming shortened V by 0 bases and J by 6 bases, and 19 bases separated the two germline ends. The CDR3 nucleotides read TGCGCCAGCAGCTTGGGAGACAAGCCCGGAGGAGGCAATGAGCAGTTCTTC. The encoded protein is CASSLGDKPGGGNEQFF. Full variable domain (remainder filled in from reference TRBV5-1 and TRBJ2-1): KAGVTQTPRYLIKTRGQQVTLSCSPISGHRSVSWYQQTPGQGLQFLFEYFSETQRNKGNFPGRFSGRQFSNSRSEMNVSTLELGDSALYLCASSLGDKPGGGNEQFFGPGTRLTVL.

This chain uses TRBV5-1 with TRBJ1-1, with D possibly TRBD1 on 6 matching bases. Germline-derived CDR1 and CDR2 are SGHRS and YFSETQ. Trimming shortened V by 3 bases and J by 0 bases, and 12 bases separated the two germline ends. This CDR3 contains 15 residues. The CDR3 DNA sequence: TGCGCCAGCAGCTCCGGAACAGGGATGAACACTGAAGCTTTCTTT. Its protein is CASSSGTGMNTEAFF.

This CDR3 reads CASSYSSGGEAFF. The CDR3 DNA follows: TGTGCCAGCAGTTACTCGAGTGGGGGCGAAGCTTTCTTT. This chain joins TRBV6-5 and TRBJ1-1; D is possibly TRBD1 (6 bases). The CDR3 length is 13 residues. V was clipped by 0 bases and J by 8 bases, with 10 bases between them. Germline lookup yields CDR1 MNHEY and CDR2 SVGAGI.

The chain has TRBV21-1 and TRBJ2-7; the D call in the table, TRBD1, was not verified against the DNA. TRBV21-1 is tagged as a pseudogene. The CDR3 loop spans 11 amino acids. The CDR3 here is CARTGGNEQYF. CDR3 bases: TGTGCCCGCACAGGGGGCAACGAGCAGTACTTC.

With respect to this clone: At one boundary the junction diverges from the germline segment, which might be a read error. V usage is TRBV5-1 and J usage is TRBJ1-4; tentative D call: TRBD1 (5 bases). This CDR3 spans 13 amino acids. CDR1 is SGHRS, CDR2 YFSETQ, per germline. CDR3: CASRYDSREAHIF. The DNA for the CDR3 is TGCGCCAGCAGATACGACTCCAGGGAGGCCCACATCTTT.

The chain is built from TRBV19 and TRBJ2-7; TRBD2 aligns across 10 bases. Per germline, CDR1 LNHDA and CDR2 SQIVND (reference sequence). With 6 bases clipped from V and 2 bases from J, the junction kept 4 bases outside the gene matches. This CDR3 contains 14 residues. DNA of the CDR3: TGTGCCAGTAGCTCTAGCGGGAGAACCTACGAGCAGTACTTC. Its translation is CASSSSGRTYEQYF. Looking up the rest from reference TRBV19 and TRBJ2-7 gives the full variable domain: DGGITQSPKYLFRKEGQNVTLSCEQNLNHDAMYWYRQDPGQGLRLIYYSQIVNDFQKGDIAEGYSVSREKKESFPLTVTSAQKNPTAFYLCASSSSGRTYEQYFGPGTRLTVT.

The chain couples TRBV18 to TRBJ1-3; no reliable D call. The germline V gene encodes CDR1 KGHSH and CDR2 LQKENI. V lost 5 bases and J lost 0, with 11 bases in between. The CDR3 is made up of 15 amino acids. CDR3 nucleotides: TGTGCCAGCTCAGAGGGTGGGCCCTCTGGAAACACCATATATTTT. It codes for CASSEGGPSGNTIYF.

The V and J genes are TRBV19 and TRBJ1-5; 10 nucleotides agree with TRBD1. With V trimmed by 10 bases and J by 3 bases, 9 bases remained unmatched. The CDR3 has 15 amino acids. From germline, CDR1 is LNHDA and CDR2 SQIVND (reference sequence). The CDR3 DNA sequence: TGTGCCACAAATCACGGGACAGGGGACAATCAGCCCCAGCATTTT. Translating gives CATNHGTGDNQPQHF.

V is TRBV4-2 and J is TRBJ2-6; 7 bases are shared with TRBD1. Germline V gene sequence: CDR1 LGHNA, CDR2 YNFKEQ. There are 16 residues in the CDR3. Trimming at V came to 0 bases and at J to 3 bases, leaving 2 bases not matched to a gene. The CDR3 reads CASSQETGDGANVLTF. CDR3 bases: TGTGCCAGCAGCCAAGAAACAGGGGATGGGGCCAACGTCCTGACTTTC.

The chain uses TRBV6-5 and TRBJ2-4; D is perhaps TRBD1 (6 bases). The CDR3 is 15 residues long. From germline, CDR1 is MNHEY and CDR2 SVGAGI. Trimming removed 5 bases at V and 5 bases at J, with 16 bases between. Here the CDR3 DNA reads TGTGCCAGCAGTAGGACAGTCCCTACCCAAAACATTCAGTACTTC. It is translated as CASSRTVPTQNIQYF.

The V call is TRBV6-6, the J call TRBJ2-3; D gene ambiguous. Germline V gene sequence: CDR1 MNHNY, CDR2 SVGAGI (reference sequence). V dropped 5 bases and J dropped 0 bases, with 12 bases sitting between them. The CDR3 loop spans 15 amino acids. This CDR3 reads CASSRLLGSTDTQYF. The DNA for the CDR3 is TGTGCCAGCAGTCGCCTCCTAGGCAGCACAGATACGCAGTATTTT.

The chain links TRBV6-1 to TRBJ2-1; the match to TRBD2 covers 9 bases. Germline assignment: CDR1 MNHNS and CDR2 SASEGT. This CDR3 contains 19 residues. With 2 bases clipped from V and 0 bases from J, the junction kept 11 bases outside the gene matches. This CDR3 is CASSEPSGGPPSSYNEQFF. The DNA of the CDR3 is TGTGCCAGCAGTGAACCCAGCGGGGGGCCCCCTAGCTCCTACAATGAGCAGTTCTTC.

The chain employs TRBV5-8 and TRBJ1-2, with D possibly matching TRBD1 (5 bases). Trimming took 2 bases from V and 6 from J, leaving 11 bases between them. Germline V gene lookup returns CDR1 SGHTS and CDR2 YDEGEE. The CDR3 contains 13 residues. The CDR3, as DNA: TGTGCCAGCAGCTTTTTGACAGATGATGGCTACACCTTC. This gives the protein CASSFLTDDGYTF. Full variable domain (missing parts from reference TRBV5-8 and TRBJ1-2): EAGVTQSPTHLIKTRGQQATLRCSPISGHTSVYWYQQALGLGLQFLLWYDEGEERNRGNFPPRFSGRQFPNYSSELNVNALELEDSALYLCASSFLTDDGYTFGSGTRLTVV.

The genes are TRBV19 and TRBJ1-1, with 7 bases matching TRBD1. The germline CDR1 and CDR2 sequences are LNHDA and SQIVND (reference sequence). V lost 5 bases, J lost 4 bases, and 7 bases stayed unmatched. The CDR3 runs 14 residues. The CDR3 protein is CASSPQGQFTEAFF. DNA for the CDR3: TGTGCCAGTAGTCCCCAGGGACAGTTCACTGAAGCTTTCTTT.

The gene calls are TRBV5-1 and TRBJ2-7; D not certain. Trimming removed 4 bases from V and 0 bases from J, with 11 bases in between. The germline V gene has CDR1 SGHRS and CDR2 YFSETQ. CDR3 length: 14 residues. As DNA, the CDR3 is TGCGCCAGCAGCCCCCAAAGGAGCTCCTACGAGCAGTACTTC. It yields the protein CASSPQRSSYEQYF.

This sequence joins TRBV30 and TRBJ2-2; D perhaps matches TRBD2 (5 bases). CDR3 length equals 14 residues. V lost 2 bases and J lost 5, with 12 bases in between. Germline assignment: CDR1 GTSNPN and CDR2 SVGIG (reference sequence). The CDR3 DNA reads as TGTGCCTGGAGTCCCGACCCGGGGACCGGGGAGCTGTTTTTT. This gives the protein CAWSPDPGTGELFF.

The rearrangement links TRBV5-4 to TRBJ2-2; 11 bases match TRBD2. Germline V gene data show CDR1 as SGHNT and CDR2 as YYREEE (reference sequence). Trimming took 0 bases from V and 1 from J; bases not matched to a gene: 2. The CDR3 has 17 residues. CDR3 sequence reads: CASSLVLAGVNTGELFF. In nucleotides, the CDR3 is TGTGCCAGCAGCTTGGTACTAGCGGGAGTGAACACCGGGGAGCTGTTTTTT.

The CDR3 sequence: CASSFGTSGTLQETQYF. The CDR3 nucleotides read TGTGCCAGCAGCTTCGGGACTAGCGGGACGCTCCAAGAGACCCAGTACTTC. This chain joins TRBV5-4 and TRBJ2-5; 13 bases match TRBD2. V dropped 2 bases and J dropped 1; count of bases not matched to a gene: 5. There are 17 residues in the CDR3. The germline CDR1 and CDR2 sequences are SGHNT and YYREEE (reference sequence).

This rearrangement joins TRBV27 to TRBJ1-2; D is uncertain. The CDR3 extends over 13 amino acids. Looked up from germline, CDR1 is MNHEY and CDR2 is SMNVEV (reference sequence). With 3 bases removed from V and 6 bases from J, the gap between germline ends came to 11 bases. The CDR3 loop is CASSFGWGDGYTF. As DNA, the CDR3 is TGTGCCAGCAGTTTTGGGTGGGGAGATGGCTACACCTTC.

The gene calls are TRBV27 and TRBJ2-7; 9 nucleotides agree with TRBD1. Per germline, CDR1 MNHEY and CDR2 SMNVEV (reference sequence). The CDR3 loop spans 13 amino acids. The V segment lost 5 bases and the J segment 5 bases; nucleotides outside the gene matches: 4. As DNA, the CDR3 is TGTGCCAGCAGTGTCACAGGGGGCGACGAGCAGTACTTC. Its protein product is CASSVTGGDEQYF.

The CDR3 protein is CASSRGADSGANVLTF. CDR3 in DNA: TGTGCCAGCAGCCGGGGGGCGGACTCTGGGGCCAACGTCCTGACTTTC. V and J are TRBV7-9 and TRBJ2-6; perhaps TRBD2 as D (7 bases). There are 16 residues in the CDR3. V dropped 5 bases and J dropped 0 bases, with 11 bases sitting between them. CDR1 is SEHNR, CDR2 FQNEAQ, per germline (reference sequence). The full variable domain, its missing parts supplied by reference TRBV7-9 and TRBJ2-6, is DTGVSQNPRHKITKRGQNVTFRCDPISEHNRLYWYRQTLGQGPEFLTYFQNEAQLEKSRLLSDRFSAERPKGSFSTLEIQRTEQGDSAMYLCASSRGADSGANVLTFGAGSRLTVL.

The rearrangement links TRBV29-1 to TRBJ1-2; 10 bases fit TRBD1. Germline V lookup: CDR1 SQVTM, CDR2 ANQGSEA. Trimming cost V 5 bases and J 8 bases; bases outside gene matches: 5. The CDR3 extends over 12 amino acids. The CDR3 protein is CSVRQGAIGYTF. The CDR3 region has the DNA TGCAGCGTTAGACAGGGGGCTATAGGCTACACCTTC. Variable domain in full (rest from reference TRBV29-1 and TRBJ1-2): SAVISQKPSRDICQRGTSLTIQCQVDSQVTMMFWYRQQPGQSLTLIATANQGSEATYESGFVIDKFPISRPNLTFSTLTVSNMSPEDSSIYLCSVRQGAIGYTFGSGTRLTVV.

The chain couples TRBV13 to TRBJ1-5, with D hard to call. This CDR3 contains 14 residues. The V gene's germline CDR1 is PRHDT and CDR2 FYEKMQ (reference sequence). V lost 0 bases and J lost 2, with 5 bases in between. CDR3 nucleotide sequence: TGTGCCAGCAGCTTAGGCCTTCGCAATCAGCCCCAGCATTTT. It specifies CASSLGLRNQPQHF.

A few counts support this clone. The rearrangement joins TRBV7-6 to TRBJ1-5, with a possible D match to TRBD1 (5 bases). Germline-derived CDR1 and CDR2 are SGHVS and FNYEAQ. Between the trimmed V and J ends, which lost 1 base and 0 bases, there was a span of 13 bases. The CDR3 loop spans 17 amino acids. The CDR3 is CASSLGNGGRSNQPQHF. CDR3 sequence (DNA): TGTGCCAGCAGCTTAGGAAACGGGGGTCGTAGCAATCAGCCCCAGCATTTT.

CDR3 in amino acids: CASSPNEETQYF. Written as DNA, the CDR3 is TGTGCCAGCAGCCCAAATGAGGAGACCCAGTACTTC. The V and J genes are TRBV7-9 and TRBJ2-5; unclear D gene. CDR3 length equals 12 residues. V lost 5 bases, J lost 5 bases, and 9 bases lay in between. Germline assignment: CDR1 SEHNR and CDR2 FQNEAQ (reference sequence).

This clone was found once. This chain links TRBV2 with TRBJ2-1; 7 bases agree with TRBD1. Looked up from germline, CDR1 is SNHLY and CDR2 is FYNNEI. V shed 6 bases and J 3 bases; nucleotides not matched to a gene: 2. The CDR3 covers 13 residues. The CDR3 DNA reads TGTGCCAGCAGAAGGGACAGCTACAATGAGCAGTTCTTC. Amino acids: CASRRDSYNEQFF.

This chain joins TRBV5-1 and TRBJ1-2; D uncertain. This CDR3 comprises 16 residues. Per germline, CDR1 SGHRS and CDR2 YFSETQ. V lost 0 bases to trimming and J lost 7 bases, with 19 bases between them. The CDR3 region has the DNA TGCGCCAGCAGCTTGGGGCCACGGGAGAAACGTGGTGGCTACACCTTC. This encodes CASSLGPREKRGGYTF.

CDR3 bases: TGTGCCAGTAGTAGCGGGCCCTACAATGAGCAGTTCTTC. Its translation is CASSSGPYNEQFF. The rearrangement joins TRBV19 to TRBJ2-1, with a possible D match to TRBD2 (5 bases). The CDR3 sequence is 13 residues long. The V end was cut by 4 bases, the J end by 2 bases, with 6 bases between. Germline V gene sequence: CDR1 LNHDA, CDR2 SQIVND (reference sequence). The full variable domain, its missing parts supplied by reference TRBV19 and TRBJ2-1, is DGGITQSPKYLFRKEGQNVTLSCEQNLNHDAMYWYRQDPGQGLRLIYYSQIVNDFQKGDIAEGYSVSREKKESFPLTVTSAQKNPTAFYLCASSSGPYNEQFFGPGTRLTVL.

The V call is TRBV19, the J call TRBJ1-1, with 8 bases identical to TRBD1. The CDR3 extends over 15 amino acids. V lost 5 bases, J lost 4 bases, and 9 bases stayed unmatched. The V gene's germline CDR1 is LNHDA and CDR2 SQIVND (reference sequence). The CDR3 sequence is CASSQGAVAATEAFF. The CDR3 DNA sequence: TGTGCCAGTAGTCAGGGGGCAGTGGCCGCCACTGAAGCTTTCTTT. Combining the CDR3 with reference TRBV19 and TRBJ1-1 gives the whole variable domain DGGITQSPKYLFRKEGQNVTLSCEQNLNHDAMYWYRQDPGQGLRLIYYSQIVNDFQKGDIAEGYSVSREKKESFPLTVTSAQKNPTAFYLCASSQGAVAATEAFFGQGTRLTVV.